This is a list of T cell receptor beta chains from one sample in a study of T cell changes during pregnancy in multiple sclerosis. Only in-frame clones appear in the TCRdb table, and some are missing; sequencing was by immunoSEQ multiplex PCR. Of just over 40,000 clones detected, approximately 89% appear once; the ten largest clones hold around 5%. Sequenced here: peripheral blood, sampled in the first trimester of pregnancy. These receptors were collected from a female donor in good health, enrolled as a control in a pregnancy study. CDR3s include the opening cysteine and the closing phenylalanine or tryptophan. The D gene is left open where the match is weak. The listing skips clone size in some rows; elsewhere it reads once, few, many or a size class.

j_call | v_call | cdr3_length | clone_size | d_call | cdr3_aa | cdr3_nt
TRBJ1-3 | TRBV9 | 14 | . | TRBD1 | CASSAGTAGNTIYF | TGTGCCAGCAGCGCCGGGACAGCTGGAAACACCATATATTTT
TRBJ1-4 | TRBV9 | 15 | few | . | CASSLTDRRNEKLFF | TGTGCCAGCAGCCTTACAGACAGACGTAATGAAAAACTGTTTTTT
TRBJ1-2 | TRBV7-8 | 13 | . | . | CASSSGQNYGYTF | TGTGCCAGCAGCTCTGGACAAAACTATGGCTACACCTTC
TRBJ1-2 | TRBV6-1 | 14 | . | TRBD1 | CASRLQGANYGYTF | TGTGCCAGCAGGCTACAGGGGGCTAACTATGGCTACACCTTC
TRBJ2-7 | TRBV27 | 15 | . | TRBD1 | CASSLFGGQTYEQYF | TGTGCCAGCAGTTTATTTGGGGGACAGACCTACGAGCAGTACTTC
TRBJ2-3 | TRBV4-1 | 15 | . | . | CASSLRVLAKDTQYF | TGCGCCAGCAGCCTAAGGGTCCTAGCAAAGGATACGCAGTATTTT
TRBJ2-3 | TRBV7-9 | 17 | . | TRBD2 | CASSLANRLAGTDTQYF | TGTGCCAGCAGCTTAGCGAATCGACTAGCGGGCACAGATACGCAGTATTTT
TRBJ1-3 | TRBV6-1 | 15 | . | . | CASTEGVYSGNTIYF | TGTGCCAGCACCGAGGGCGTTTACTCTGGAAACACCATATATTTT
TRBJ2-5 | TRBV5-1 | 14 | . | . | CASSLGGGGLEQYF | TGCGCCAGCAGCTTGGGCGGGGGCGGACTGGAGCAGTACTTC
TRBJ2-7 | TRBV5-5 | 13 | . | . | CASSLRTLPEQYF | TGTGCCAGCAGCTTGCGGACTTTGCCCGAGCAGTACTTC
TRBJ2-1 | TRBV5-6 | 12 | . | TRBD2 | CASSLTSGEQFF | TGTGCCAGCAGCCTAACTAGCGGTGAGCAGTTCTTC
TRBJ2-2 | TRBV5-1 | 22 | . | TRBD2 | CASSWPLTSGETHLLNTGELFF | TGCGCCAGCAGCTGGCCGCTGACTAGCGGGGAAACTCACCTGCTGAACACCGGGGAGCTGTTTTTT
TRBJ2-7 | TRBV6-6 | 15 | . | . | CASSPQTRGSYEQYF | TGTGCCAGCAGTCCTCAGACTAGGGGTTCCTACGAGCAGTACTTC
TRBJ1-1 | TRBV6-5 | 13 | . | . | CASRETPRGLAFF | TGTGCCAGCAGAGAAACACCTAGGGGCTTAGCTTTCTTT
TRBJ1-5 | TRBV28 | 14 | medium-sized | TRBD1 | CASSPTGKVQPQHF | TGTGCCAGCAGTCCGACAGGGAAAGTTCAGCCCCAGCATTTT
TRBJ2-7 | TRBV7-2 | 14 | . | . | CASSSDFSSYEQYF | TGTGCCAGCAGCTCGGACTTTTCTTCCTACGAGCAGTACTTC
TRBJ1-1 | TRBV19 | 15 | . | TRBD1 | CASSSGTGVNTEAFF | TGTGCCAGTAGTAGCGGGACAGGGGTGAACACTGAAGCTTTCTTT
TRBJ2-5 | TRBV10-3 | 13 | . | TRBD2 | CASLAGAGETQYF | TGTGCCTCGCTAGCGGGAGCGGGTGAGACCCAGTACTTC
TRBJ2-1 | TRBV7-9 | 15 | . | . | CASTAGGPILNEQFF | TGTGCCAGCACCGCAGGGGGGCCAATACTCAATGAGCAGTTCTTC
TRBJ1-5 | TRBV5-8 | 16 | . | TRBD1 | CASRYSQGDLGQPQHF | TGTGCCAGCAGATACTCTCAGGGGGATCTGGGTCAGCCCCAGCATTTT
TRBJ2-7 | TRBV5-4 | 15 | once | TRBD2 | CASRFEAGGPNEQYF | TGTGCCAGCCGTTTCGAAGCGGGAGGGCCGAACGAGCAGTACTTC
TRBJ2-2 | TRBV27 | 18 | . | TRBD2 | CASSSIRLAGGLAGELFF | TGTGCCAGCAGTTCCATTCGACTAGCGGGGGGCTTGGCCGGGGAGCTGTTTTTT
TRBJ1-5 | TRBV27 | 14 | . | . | CASSLGASAQPQHF | TGTGCCAGCAGTTTAGGGGCATCCGCCCAGCCCCAGCATTTT
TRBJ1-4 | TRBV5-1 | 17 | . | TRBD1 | CASRVGQGARTNEKLFF | TGCGCCAGCAGAGTGGGACAGGGGGCGCGAACTAATGAAAAACTGTTTTTT
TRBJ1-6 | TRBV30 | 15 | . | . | CAWSVLEGKNSPLHF | TGTGCCTGGAGTGTACTGGAGGGGAAAAATTCACCCCTCCACTTT
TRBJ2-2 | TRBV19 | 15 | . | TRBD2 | CASSVAGADTGELFF | TGTGCCAGTAGTGTGGCGGGAGCCGACACCGGGGAGCTGTTTTTT
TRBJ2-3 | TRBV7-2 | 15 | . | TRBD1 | CASSSGTGLTDTQYF | TGTGCCAGCAGCTCCGGGACAGGGCTAACAGATACGCAGTATTTT